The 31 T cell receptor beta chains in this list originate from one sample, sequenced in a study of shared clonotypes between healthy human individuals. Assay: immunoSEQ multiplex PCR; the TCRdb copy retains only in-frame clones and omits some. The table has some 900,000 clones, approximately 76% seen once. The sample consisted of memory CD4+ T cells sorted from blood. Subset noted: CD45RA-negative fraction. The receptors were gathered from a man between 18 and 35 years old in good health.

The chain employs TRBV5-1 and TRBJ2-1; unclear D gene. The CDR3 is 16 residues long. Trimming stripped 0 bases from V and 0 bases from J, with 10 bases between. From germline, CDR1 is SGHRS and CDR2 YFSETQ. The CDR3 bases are TGCGCCAGCAGCTTGGATACGGCTAGCTCCTACAATGAGCAGTTCTTC. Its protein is CASSLDTASSYNEQFF.

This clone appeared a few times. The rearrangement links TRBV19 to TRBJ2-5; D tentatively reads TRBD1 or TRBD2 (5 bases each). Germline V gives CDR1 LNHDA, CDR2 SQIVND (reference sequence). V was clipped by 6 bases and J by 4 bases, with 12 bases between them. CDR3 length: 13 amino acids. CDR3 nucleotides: TGTGCCAGTAGATCAGGGACGTCAGAGACCCAGTACTTC. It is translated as CASRSGTSETQYF.

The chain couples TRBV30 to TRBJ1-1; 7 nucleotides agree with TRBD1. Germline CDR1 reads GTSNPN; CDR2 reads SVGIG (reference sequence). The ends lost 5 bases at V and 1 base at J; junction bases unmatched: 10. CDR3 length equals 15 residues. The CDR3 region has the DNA TGTGCCTGGGGGGGAACAGGGGCCAAGAACACTGAAGCTTTCTTT. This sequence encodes CAWGGTGAKNTEAFF.

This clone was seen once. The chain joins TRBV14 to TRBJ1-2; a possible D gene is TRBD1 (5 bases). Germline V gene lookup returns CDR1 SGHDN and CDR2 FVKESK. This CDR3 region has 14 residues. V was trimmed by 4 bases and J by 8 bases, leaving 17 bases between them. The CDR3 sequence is CASSRYAGTDGYTF. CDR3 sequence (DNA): TGTGCCAGCAGCCGGTACGCGGGGACTGACGGCTACACCTTC.

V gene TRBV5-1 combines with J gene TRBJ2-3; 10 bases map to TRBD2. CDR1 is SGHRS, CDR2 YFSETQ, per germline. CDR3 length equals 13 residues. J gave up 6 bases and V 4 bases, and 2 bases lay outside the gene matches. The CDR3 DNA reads TGCGCCAGCAGCGCGGGACTAGCGGATACGCAGTATTTT. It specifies CASSAGLADTQYF.

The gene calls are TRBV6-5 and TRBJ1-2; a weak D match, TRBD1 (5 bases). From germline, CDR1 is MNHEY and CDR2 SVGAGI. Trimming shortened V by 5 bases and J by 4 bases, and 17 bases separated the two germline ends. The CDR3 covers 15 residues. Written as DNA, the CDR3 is TGTGCCAGCAGTCCCCACAGGAAAATGAGCTATGGCTACACCTTC. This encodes CASSPHRKMSYGYTF.

CDR3 residues: CASSSGSGGYPTDTQYF. As DNA, the CDR3 is TGTGCCAGCAGCTCGGGAAGCGGGGGGTATCCCACAGATACGCAGTATTTT. The chain recombines TRBV5-5 with TRBJ2-3; 9 positions match TRBD2. CDR3 length: 17 residues. Germline V CDR1 and CDR2: SGHKS, YYEKEE (reference sequence). The trim removed 3 bases at V and 2 bases at J, leaving 10 bases unmatched. Using reference TRBV5-5 and TRBJ2-3 for the parts outside the CDR3, the full variable domain is DAGVTQSPTHLIKTRGQQVTLRCSPISGHKSVSWYQQVLGQGPQFIFQYYEKEERGRGNFPDRFSARQFPNYSSELNVNALLLGDSALYLCASSSGSGGYPTDTQYFGPGTRLTVL.

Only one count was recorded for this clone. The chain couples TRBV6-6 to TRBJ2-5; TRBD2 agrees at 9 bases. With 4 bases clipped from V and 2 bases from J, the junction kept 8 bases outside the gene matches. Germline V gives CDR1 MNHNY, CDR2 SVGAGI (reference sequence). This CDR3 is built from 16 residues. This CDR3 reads CASSSPSTSGQETQYF. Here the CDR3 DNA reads TGTGCCAGCAGTTCACCCTCGACTAGCGGTCAAGAGACCCAGTACTTC.

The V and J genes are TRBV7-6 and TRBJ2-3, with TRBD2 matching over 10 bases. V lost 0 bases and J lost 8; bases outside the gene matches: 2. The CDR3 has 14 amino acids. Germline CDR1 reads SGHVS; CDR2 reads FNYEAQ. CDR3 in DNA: TGTGCCAGCAGCTTAGCTAGCGGGGGGTTTACGCAGTATTTT. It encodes CASSLASGGFTQYF.

The CDR3 loop reads CASTLAGLETQYF. As DNA, the CDR3 is TGTGCCAGCACCCTAGCGGGATTAGAGACCCAGTACTTC. This sequence joins TRBV6-6 and TRBJ2-5, with 9 bases identical to TRBD2. V lost 7 bases, J lost 4 bases, and 4 bases stayed unmatched. In germline, CDR1 is MNHNY, CDR2 SVGAGI (reference sequence). The CDR3 is 13 residues long.

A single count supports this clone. CDR3 bases: TGTGCCAGCAGCTTAGGACAGGACAATGAGCAGTTCTTC. It is translated as CASSLGQDNEQFF. The gene calls are TRBV7-9 and TRBJ2-1; tentatively, D is TRBD1 (6 bases). Germline V gene data show CDR1 as SEHNR and CDR2 as FQNEAQ (reference sequence). The CDR3 is 13 residues long. V lost 1 base and J 5 bases, leaving 6 bases between the germline ends.

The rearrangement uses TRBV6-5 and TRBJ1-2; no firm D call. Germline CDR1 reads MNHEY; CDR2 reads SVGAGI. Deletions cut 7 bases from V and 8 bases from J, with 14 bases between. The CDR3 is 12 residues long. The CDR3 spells CASTTAGEGYTF. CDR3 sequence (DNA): TGTGCCAGCACCACTGCTGGGGAGGGCTACACCTTC.

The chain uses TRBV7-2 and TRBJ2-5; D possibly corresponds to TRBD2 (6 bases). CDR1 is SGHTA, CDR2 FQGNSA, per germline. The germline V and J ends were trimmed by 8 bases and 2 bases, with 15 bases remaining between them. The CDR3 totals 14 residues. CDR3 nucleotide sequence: TGTGCCAGCCGCGTGGGGGGTCTGCAAGAGACCCAGTACTTC. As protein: CASRVGGLQETQYF. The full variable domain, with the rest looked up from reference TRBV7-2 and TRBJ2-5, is GAGVSQSPSNKVTEKGKDVELRCDPISGHTALYWYRQSLGQGLEFLIYFQGNSAPDKSGLPSDRFSAERTGGSVSTLTIQRTQQEDSAVYLCASRVGGLQETQYFGPGTRLLVL.

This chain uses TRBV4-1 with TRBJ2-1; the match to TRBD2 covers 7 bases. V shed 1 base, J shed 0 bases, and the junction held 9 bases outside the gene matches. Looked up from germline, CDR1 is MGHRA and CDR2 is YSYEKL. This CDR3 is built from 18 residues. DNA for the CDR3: TGCGCCAGCAGCCAAGGCGCGGCTAGCGGTAGCTCCTACAATGAGCAGTTCTTC. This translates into CASSQGAASGSSYNEQFF.

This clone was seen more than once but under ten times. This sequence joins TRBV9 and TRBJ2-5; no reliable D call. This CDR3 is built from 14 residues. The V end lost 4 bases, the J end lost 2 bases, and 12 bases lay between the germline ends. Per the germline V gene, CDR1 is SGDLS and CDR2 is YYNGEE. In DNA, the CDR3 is TGTGCCAGCAGCTTATATGACACGCAAGAGACCCAGTACTTC. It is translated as CASSLYDTQETQYF.

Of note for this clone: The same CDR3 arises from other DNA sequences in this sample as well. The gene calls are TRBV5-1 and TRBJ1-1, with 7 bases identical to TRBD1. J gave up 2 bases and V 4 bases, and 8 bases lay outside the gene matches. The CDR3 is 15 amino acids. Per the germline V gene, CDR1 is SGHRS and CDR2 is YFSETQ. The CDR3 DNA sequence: TGCGCCAGCAGCAGCTCCGGGACAGTTAACACTGAAGCTTTCTTT. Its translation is CASSSSGTVNTEAFF.

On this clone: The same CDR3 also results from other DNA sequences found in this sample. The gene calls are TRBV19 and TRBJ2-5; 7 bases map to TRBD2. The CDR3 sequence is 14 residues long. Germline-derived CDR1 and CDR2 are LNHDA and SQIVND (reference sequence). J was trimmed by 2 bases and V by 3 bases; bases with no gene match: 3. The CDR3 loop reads CASSITGGQETQYF. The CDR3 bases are TGTGCCAGTAGTATTACGGGGGGACAAGAGACCCAGTACTTC.

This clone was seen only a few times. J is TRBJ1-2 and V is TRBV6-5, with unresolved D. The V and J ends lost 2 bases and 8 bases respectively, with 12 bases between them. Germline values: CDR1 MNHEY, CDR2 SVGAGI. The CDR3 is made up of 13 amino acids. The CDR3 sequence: CASSYDPSRGYTF. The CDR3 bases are TGTGCCAGCAGTTACGACCCCTCGCGGGGCTACACCTTC.

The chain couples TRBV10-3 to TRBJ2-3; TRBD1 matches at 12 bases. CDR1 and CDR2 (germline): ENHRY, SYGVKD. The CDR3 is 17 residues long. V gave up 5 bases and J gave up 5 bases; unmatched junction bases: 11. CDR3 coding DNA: TGTGCCATCAGTCCGGGACAGGGGGCAGGAGGAGGAGATACGCAGTATTTT. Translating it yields CAISPGQGAGGGDTQYF.

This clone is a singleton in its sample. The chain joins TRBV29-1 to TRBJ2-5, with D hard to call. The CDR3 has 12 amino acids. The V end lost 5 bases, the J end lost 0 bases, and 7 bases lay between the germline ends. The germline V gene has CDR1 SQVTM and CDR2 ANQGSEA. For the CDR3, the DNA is TGCAGCGTTAAAGGGTACCAAGAGACCCAGTACTTC. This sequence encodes CSVKGYQETQYF. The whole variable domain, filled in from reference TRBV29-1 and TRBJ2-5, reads SAVISQKPSRDICQRGTSLTIQCQVDSQVTMMFWYRQQPGQSLTLIATANQGSEATYESGFVIDKFPISRPNLTFSTLTVSNMSPEDSSIYLCSVKGYQETQYFGPGTRLLVL.

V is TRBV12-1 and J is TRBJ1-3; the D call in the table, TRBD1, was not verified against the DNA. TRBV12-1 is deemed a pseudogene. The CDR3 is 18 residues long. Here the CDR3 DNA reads TGTGCCAGCAGCTTTGGCGGGGACAGCTCAAGCTCTGGAAACACCATATATTTT. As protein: CASSFGGDSSSSGNTIYF.

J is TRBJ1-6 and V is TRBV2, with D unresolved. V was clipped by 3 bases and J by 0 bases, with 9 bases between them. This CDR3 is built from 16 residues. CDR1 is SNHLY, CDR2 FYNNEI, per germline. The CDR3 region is CASSESASSYNSPLHF. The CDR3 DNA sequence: TGTGCCAGCAGTGAGTCAGCTAGCTCCTATAATTCACCCCTCCACTTT.

The CDR3 region has the DNA TGTGCCAGCAAAACAGCGGGGGGGCTAGTCGTTGAGCAGTTCTTC. It encodes CASKTAGGLVVEQFF. V and J are TRBV2 and TRBJ2-1, with 10 bases identical to TRBD2. V lost 7 bases, J lost 9 bases, and 12 bases stayed unmatched. Germline V lookup: CDR1 SNHLY, CDR2 FYNNEI. The CDR3 has 15 residues. Full variable domain (outside the CDR3, taken from reference TRBV2 and TRBJ2-1): EPEVTQTPSHQVTQMGQEVILRCVPISNHLYFYWYRQILGQKVEFLVSFYNNEISEKSEIFDDQFSVERPDGSNFTLKIRSTKLEDSAMYFCASKTAGGLVVEQFFGPGTRLTVL.

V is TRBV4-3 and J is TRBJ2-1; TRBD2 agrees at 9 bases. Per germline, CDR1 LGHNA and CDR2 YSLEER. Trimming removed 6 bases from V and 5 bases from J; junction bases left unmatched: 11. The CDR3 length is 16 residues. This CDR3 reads CASSRTRGGRDNEQFF. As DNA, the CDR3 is TGCGCCAGCAGTCGAACGAGGGGCGGGAGGGACAATGAGCAGTTCTTC.

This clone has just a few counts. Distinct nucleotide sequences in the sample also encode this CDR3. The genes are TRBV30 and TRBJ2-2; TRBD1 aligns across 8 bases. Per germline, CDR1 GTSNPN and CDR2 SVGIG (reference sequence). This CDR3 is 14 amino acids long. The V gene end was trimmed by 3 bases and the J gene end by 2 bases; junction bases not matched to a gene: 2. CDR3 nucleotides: TGTGCCTGGAGCGGGACAGGAAACACCGGGGAGCTGTTTTTT. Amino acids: CAWSGTGNTGELFF.

The CDR3 spells CASSAKGNEQFF. The CDR3 DNA is TGTGCCAGCAGCGCAAAAGGTAATGAGCAGTTCTTC. The gene calls are TRBV9 and TRBJ2-1, with D unresolved. Per the germline V gene, CDR1 is SGDLS and CDR2 is YYNGEE. Trimming left V 3 bases short and J 7 bases short, with 8 bases between. This CDR3 contains 12 residues.

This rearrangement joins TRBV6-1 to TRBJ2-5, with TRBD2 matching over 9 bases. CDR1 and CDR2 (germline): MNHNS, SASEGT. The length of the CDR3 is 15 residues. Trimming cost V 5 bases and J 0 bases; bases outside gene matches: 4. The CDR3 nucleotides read TGTGCCAGCAGTTCTCTAGCGGGGTACCAAGAGACCCAGTACTTC. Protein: CASSSLAGYQETQYF.

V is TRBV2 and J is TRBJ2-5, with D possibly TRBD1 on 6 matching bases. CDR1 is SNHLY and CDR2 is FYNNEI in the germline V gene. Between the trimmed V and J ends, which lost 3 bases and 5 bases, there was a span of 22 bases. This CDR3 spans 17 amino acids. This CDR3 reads CASSDGKFGTSGETQYF. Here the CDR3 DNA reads TGTGCCAGCAGTGATGGTAAATTTGGGACATCGGGTGAGACCCAGTACTTC.

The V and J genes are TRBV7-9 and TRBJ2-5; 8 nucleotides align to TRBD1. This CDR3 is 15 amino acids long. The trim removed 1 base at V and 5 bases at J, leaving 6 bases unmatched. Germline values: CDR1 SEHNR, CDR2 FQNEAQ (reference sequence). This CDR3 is CASSLGAGGMETQYF. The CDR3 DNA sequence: TGTGCCAGCAGCTTAGGGGCAGGGGGCATGGAGACCCAGTACTTC.

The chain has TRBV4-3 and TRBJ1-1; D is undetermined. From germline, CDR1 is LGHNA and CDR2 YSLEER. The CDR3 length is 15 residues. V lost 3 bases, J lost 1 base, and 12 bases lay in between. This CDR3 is CASSQGFNTNTEAFF. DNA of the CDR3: TGCGCCAGCAGCCAGGGTTTTAATACGAACACTGAAGCTTTCTTT.

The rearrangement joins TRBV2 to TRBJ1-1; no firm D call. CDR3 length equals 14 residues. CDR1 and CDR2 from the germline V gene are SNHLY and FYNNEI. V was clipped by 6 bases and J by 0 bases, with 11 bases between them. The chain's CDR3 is CASRSWTVNTEAFF. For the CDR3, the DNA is TGTGCCAGCAGGTCCTGGACGGTGAACACTGAAGCTTTCTTT. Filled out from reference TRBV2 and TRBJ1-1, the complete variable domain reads EPEVTQTPSHQVTQMGQEVILRCVPISNHLYFYWYRQILGQKVEFLVSFYNNEISEKSEIFDDQFSVERPDGSNFTLKIRSTKLEDSAMYFCASRSWTVNTEAFFGQGTRLTVV.